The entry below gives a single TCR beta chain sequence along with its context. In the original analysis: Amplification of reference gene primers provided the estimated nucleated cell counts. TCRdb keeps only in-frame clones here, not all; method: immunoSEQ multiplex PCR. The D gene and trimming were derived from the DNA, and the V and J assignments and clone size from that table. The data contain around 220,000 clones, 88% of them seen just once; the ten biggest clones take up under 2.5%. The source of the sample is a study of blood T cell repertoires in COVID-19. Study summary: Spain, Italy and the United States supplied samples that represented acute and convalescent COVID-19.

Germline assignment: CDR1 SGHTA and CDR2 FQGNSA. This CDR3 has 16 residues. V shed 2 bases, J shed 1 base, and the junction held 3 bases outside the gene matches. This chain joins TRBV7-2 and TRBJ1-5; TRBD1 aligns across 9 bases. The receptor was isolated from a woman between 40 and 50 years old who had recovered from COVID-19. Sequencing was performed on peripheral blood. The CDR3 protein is CASSLTGGRSNQPQHF. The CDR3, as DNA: TGTGCCAGCAGCTTAACAGGGGGCAGGAGCAATCAGCCCCAGCATTTT.